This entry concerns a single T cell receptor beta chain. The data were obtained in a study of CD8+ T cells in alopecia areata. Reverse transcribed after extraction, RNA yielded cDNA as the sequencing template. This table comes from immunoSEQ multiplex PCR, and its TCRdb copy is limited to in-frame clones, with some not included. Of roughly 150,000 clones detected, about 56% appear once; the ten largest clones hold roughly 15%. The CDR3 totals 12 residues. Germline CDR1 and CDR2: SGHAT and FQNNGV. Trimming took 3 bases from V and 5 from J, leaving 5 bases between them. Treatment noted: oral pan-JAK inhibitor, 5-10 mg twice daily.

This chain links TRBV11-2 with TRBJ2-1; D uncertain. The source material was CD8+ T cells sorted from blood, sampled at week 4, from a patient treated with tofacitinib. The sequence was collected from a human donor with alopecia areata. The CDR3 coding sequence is TGTGCCAGCAGCTTGGCCGACAATGAGCAGTTCTTC. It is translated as CASSLADNEQFF.